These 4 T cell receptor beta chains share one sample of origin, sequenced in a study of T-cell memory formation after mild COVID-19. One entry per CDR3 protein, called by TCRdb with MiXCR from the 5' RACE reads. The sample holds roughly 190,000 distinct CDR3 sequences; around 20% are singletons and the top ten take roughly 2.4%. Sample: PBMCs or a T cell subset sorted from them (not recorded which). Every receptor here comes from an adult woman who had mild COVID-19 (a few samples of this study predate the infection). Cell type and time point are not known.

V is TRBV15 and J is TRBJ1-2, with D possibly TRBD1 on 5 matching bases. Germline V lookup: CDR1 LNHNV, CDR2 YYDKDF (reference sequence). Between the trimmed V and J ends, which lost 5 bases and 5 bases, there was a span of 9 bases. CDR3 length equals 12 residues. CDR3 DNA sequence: TGTGCCACCAGCGGGGCGAGATATGGCTACACCTTC. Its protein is CATSGARYGYTF.

The CDR3 spells CASSRAGTGNVKSNTGELFF. The DNA for the CDR3 is TGTGCCAGCAGCCGAGCCGGGACAGGGAACGTAAAATCGAACACCGGGGAGCTGTTTTTT. The gene calls are TRBV7-6 and TRBJ2-2, with TRBD1 matching 9 bases. Germline assignment: CDR1 SGHVS and CDR2 FNYEAQ. The V segment lost 5 bases and the J segment 0 bases; nucleotides outside the gene matches: 16. The CDR3 covers 20 residues.

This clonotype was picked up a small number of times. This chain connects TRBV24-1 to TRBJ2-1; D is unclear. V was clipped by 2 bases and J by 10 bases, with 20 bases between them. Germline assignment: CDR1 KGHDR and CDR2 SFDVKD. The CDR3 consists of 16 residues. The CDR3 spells CATSDSRAAGMVEQFF. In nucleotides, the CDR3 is TGTGCCACCAGTGATTCCCGGGCGGCCGGAATGGTCGAGCAGTTCTTC.

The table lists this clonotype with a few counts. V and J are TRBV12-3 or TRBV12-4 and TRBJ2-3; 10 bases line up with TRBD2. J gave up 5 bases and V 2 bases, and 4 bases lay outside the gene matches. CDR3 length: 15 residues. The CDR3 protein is CASSLQAGGGDTQYF. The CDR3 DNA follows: TGTGCCAGCAGTTTACAAGCGGGAGGGGGAGATACGCAGTATTTT.